This TCR beta chain was obtained from a study of T cells after yellow fever vaccination. Production of TCR cDNA was by 5'RACE template switching, which also added a universal primer site and UMIs. TCRdb re-analysed the 5' RACE reads in MiXCR, keeping a single row per CDR3 protein. The sample lists more than 300,000 distinct CDR3 sequences; around 11% were seen once. CDR1 is SEHNR and CDR2 is FQNEAQ in the germline V gene (reference sequence). The CDR3 runs 16 residues. V shed 4 bases and J shed 2 bases, with 16 bases lying between them. This clonotype was seen repeatedly, ten times or more. The antigen remains unidentified. Findings and caveats of the study: Abundant clonotypes from the bulk population could contaminate FACS-sorted repertoires.

Sequencing was performed on CD4+ T cells sorted from PBMCs, taken 45 days after the yellow fever booster vaccination. The sequence came from a man between 18 and 35 years old who received the YFV17D yellow fever vaccine. This chain links TRBV7-9 with TRBJ2-3, with unresolved D. This CDR3 reads CASSYEANSPTDTQYF. The CDR3 nucleotides are TGTGCCAGCAGCTACGAGGCGAACAGCCCCACAGATACGCAGTATTTT. The full variable domain, in which reference TRBV7-9 and TRBJ2-3 provide the parts outside the CDR3, is DTGVSQNPRHKITKRGQNVTFRCDPISEHNRLYWYRQTLGQGPEFLTYFQNEAQLEKSRLLSDRFSAERPKGSFSTLEIQRTEQGDSAMYLCASSYEANSPTDTQYFGPGTRLTVL.